This T cell receptor (beta chain) originates from a study of CD8 T cells in Susac syndrome. Germline V gives CDR1 LGHNA, CDR2 YSLEER. V was trimmed by 0 bases and J by 0 bases, leaving 14 bases between them. The CDR3 runs to 17 residues. RNA amounts of roughly 0.5 to 1 ug underwent reverse transcription with random hexamers. Multiplex PCR with immunoSEQ amplified the TCR beta CDR3 across 54 Vbeta and 13 Jbeta. TCRdb independently ran MiXCR on the immunoSEQ multiplex PCR reads; one entry per CDR3 protein. The table lists 250,000 to 300,000 distinct CDR3 sequences, 85% of them singletons. Sequenced input: CD8+ T cells from PBMCs. This chain connects TRBV4-3 to TRBJ1-1, with D possibly TRBD1 on 5 matching bases. The TCR was taken from a human donor with multiple sclerosis. CDR3 coding DNA: TGCGCCAGCAGCCAAGATTTATGGGGCGAAATGAACACTGAAGCTTTCTTT. Translating gives CASSQDLWGEMNTEAFF.